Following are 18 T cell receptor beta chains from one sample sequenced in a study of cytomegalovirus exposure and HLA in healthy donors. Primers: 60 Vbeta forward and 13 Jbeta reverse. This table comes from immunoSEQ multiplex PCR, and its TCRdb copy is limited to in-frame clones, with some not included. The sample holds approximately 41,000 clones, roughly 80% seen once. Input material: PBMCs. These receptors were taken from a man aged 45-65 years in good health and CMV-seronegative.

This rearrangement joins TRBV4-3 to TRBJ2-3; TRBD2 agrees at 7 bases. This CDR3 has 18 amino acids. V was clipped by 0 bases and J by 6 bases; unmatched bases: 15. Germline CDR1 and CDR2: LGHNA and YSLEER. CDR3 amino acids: CASSQDLRPSGRRDTQYF. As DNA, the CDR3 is TGCGCCAGCAGCCAAGATTTGCGGCCTAGCGGACGCCGGGATACGCAGTATTTT.

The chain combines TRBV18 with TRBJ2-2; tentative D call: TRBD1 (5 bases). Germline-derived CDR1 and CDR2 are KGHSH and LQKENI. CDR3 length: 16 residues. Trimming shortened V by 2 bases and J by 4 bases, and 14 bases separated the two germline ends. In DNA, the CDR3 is TGTGCCAGCTCACCATCGAAAGGGGTATCCACCGGGGAGCTGTTTTTT. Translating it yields CASSPSKGVSTGELFF. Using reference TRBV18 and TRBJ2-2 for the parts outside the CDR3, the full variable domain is NAGVMQNPRHLVRRRGQEARLRCSPMKGHSHVYWYRQLPEEGLKFMVYLQKENIIDESGMPKERFSAEFPKEGPSILRIQQVVRGDSAAYFCASSPSKGVSTGELFFGEGSRLTVL.

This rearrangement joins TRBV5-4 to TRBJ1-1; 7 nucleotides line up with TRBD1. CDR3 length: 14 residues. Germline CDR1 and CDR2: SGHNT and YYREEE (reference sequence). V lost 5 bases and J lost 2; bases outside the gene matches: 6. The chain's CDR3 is CASRERTGNTEAFF. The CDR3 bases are TGTGCCAGCAGAGAGAGGACAGGAAACACTGAAGCTTTCTTT.

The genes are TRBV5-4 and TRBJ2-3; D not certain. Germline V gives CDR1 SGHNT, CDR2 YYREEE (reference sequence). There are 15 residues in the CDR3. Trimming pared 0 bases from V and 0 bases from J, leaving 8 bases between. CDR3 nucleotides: TGTGCCAGCAGCTTGGGGGCCGGAAGCACAGATACGCAGTATTTT. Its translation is CASSLGAGSTDTQYF. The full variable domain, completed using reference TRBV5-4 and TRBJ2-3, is ETGVTQSPTHLIKTRGQQVTLRCSSQSGHNTVSWYQQALGQGPQFIFQYYREEENGRGNFPPRFSGLQFPNYSSELNVNALELDDSALYLCASSLGAGSTDTQYFGPGTRLTVL.

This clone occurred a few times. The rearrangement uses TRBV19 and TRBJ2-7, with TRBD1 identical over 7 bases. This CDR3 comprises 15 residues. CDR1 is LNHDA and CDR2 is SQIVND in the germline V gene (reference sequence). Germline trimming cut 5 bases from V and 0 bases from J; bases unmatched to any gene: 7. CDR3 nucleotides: TGTGCCAGTAGTGCTGACAGGGCGTTCTCCTACGAGCAGTACTTC. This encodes CASSADRAFSYEQYF. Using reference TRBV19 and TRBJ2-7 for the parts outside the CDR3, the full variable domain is DGGITQSPKYLFRKEGQNVTLSCEQNLNHDAMYWYRQDPGQGLRLIYYSQIVNDFQKGDIAEGYSVSREKKESFPLTVTSAQKNPTAFYLCASSADRAFSYEQYFGPGTRLTVT.

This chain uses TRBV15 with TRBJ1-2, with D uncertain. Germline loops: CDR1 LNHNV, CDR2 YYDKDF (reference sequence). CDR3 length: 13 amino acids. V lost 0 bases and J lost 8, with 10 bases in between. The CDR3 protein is CATSRDPAEGYTF. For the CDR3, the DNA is TGTGCCACCAGCAGAGATCCGGCGGAGGGCTACACCTTC.

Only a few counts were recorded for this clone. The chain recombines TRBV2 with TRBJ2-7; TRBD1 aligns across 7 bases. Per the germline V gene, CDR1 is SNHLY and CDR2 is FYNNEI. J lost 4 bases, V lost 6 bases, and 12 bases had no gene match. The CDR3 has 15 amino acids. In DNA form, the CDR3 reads TGTGCCAGCAGCCTACAGGGGTTATCCCTTTACGAGCAGTACTTC. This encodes CASSLQGLSLYEQYF.

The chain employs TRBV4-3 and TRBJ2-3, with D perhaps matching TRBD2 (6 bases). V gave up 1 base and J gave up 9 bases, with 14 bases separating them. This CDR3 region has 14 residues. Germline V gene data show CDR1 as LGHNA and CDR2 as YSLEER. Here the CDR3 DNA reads TGCGCCAGCAGCCAAGGACTAGGGGAGCACACGCAGTATTTT. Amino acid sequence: CASSQGLGEHTQYF.

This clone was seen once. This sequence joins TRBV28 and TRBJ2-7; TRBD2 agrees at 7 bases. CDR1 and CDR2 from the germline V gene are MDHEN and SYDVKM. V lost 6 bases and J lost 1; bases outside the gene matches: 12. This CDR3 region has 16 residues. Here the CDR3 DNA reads TGTGCCAGCAGAGAGGACTTAGGCGGGAGATCCTACGAGCAGTACTTC. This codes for CASREDLGGRSYEQYF.

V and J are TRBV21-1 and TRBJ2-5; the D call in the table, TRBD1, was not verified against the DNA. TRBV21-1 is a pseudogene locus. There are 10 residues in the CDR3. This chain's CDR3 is CALPSETQYF. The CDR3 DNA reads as TGTGCCCTCCCCAGTGAGACCCAGTACTTC.

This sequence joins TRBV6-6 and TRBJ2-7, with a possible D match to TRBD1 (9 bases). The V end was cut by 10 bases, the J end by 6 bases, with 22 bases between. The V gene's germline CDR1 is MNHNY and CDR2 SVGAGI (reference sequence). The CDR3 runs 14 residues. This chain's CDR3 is CATGGDRVAAEQYF. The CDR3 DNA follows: TGTGCCACCGGGGGGGACAGGGTAGCTGCCGAGCAGTACTTC.

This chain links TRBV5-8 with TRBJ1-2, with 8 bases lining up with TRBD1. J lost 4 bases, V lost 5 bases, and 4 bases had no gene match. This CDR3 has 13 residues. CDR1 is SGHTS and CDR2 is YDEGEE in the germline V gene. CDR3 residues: CASRQDRAYGYTF. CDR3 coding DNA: TGTGCCAGCAGACAGGACAGGGCCTATGGCTACACCTTC.

The CDR3 DNA sequence: TGTGCCATCAGTGGGGGGGACTCTACCTACGAGCAGTACTTC. Encoded protein: CAISGGDSTYEQYF. J is TRBJ2-7 and V is TRBV10-3; weak D call: TRBD2 (6 bases). CDR1 ENHRY and CDR2 SYGVKD come from the germline V gene. The CDR3 is made up of 14 amino acids. The V end lost 4 bases, the J end lost 2 bases, and 12 bases lay between the germline ends.

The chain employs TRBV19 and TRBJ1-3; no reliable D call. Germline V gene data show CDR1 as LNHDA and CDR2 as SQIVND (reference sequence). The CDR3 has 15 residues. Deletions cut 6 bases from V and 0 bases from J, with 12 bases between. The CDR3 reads CASRGARYSGNTIYF. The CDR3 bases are TGTGCCAGTAGGGGCGCACGCTACTCTGGAAACACCATATATTTT. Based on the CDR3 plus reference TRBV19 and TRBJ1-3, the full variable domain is DGGITQSPKYLFRKEGQNVTLSCEQNLNHDAMYWYRQDPGQGLRLIYYSQIVNDFQKGDIAEGYSVSREKKESFPLTVTSAQKNPTAFYLCASRGARYSGNTIYFGEGSWLTVV.

CDR3 bases: TGTGCCAGCAGTGGACATCAGAACACTGAAGCTTTCTTT. Protein sequence: CASSGHQNTEAFF. This rearrangement joins TRBV6-1 to TRBJ1-1; D remains ambiguous. Germline CDR1 and CDR2: MNHNS and SASEGT. Trimming removed 4 bases from V and 1 base from J, with 7 bases in between. This CDR3 is built from 13 residues.

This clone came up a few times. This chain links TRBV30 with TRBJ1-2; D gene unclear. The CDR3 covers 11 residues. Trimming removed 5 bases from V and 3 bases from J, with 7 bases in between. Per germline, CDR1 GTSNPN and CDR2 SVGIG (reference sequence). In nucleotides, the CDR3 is TGTGCCTGGGTGGGCCACTATGGCTACACCTTC. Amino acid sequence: CAWVGHYGYTF.

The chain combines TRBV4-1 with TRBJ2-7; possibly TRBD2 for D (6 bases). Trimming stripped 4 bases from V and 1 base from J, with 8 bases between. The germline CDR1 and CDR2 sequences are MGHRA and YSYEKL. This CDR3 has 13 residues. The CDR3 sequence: CASSLAVSYEQYF. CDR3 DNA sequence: TGCGCCAGCAGCCTAGCGGTATCCTACGAGCAGTACTTC.

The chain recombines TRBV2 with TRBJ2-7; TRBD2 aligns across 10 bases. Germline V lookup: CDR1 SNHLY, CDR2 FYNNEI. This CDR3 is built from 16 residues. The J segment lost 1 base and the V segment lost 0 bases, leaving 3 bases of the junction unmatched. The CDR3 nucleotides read TGTGCCAGCAGTGAAGCAGCTAGCGGGGGTTCCTACGAGCAGTACTTC. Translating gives CASSEAASGGSYEQYF.